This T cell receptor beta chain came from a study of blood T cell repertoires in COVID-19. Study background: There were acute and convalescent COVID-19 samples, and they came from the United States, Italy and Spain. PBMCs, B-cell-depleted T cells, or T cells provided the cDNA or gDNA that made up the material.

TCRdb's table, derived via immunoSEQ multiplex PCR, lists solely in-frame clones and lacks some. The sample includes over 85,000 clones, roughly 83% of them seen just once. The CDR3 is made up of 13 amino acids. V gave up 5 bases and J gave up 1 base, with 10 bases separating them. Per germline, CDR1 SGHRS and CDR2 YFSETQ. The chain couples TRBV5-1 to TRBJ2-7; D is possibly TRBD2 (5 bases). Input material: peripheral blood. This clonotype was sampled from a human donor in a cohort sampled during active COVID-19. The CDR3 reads CASRPSPSYEQYF. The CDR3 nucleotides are TGCGCCAGCAGGCCTAGCCCTTCCTACGAGCAGTACTTC.